This T cell receptor beta chain was identified in a study of CD4 T cells in relation to SARS-CoV-2 and coronaviruses (dated by TCRdb to about 2021). Study-level background: The full convalescent cohort of 12 to 13 patients had a median age of almost 40 years, ranging from roughly 20 to 72 years. The Adaptive Biotechnologies TCR-sequencing kit was used to sequence samples from a few pre-COVID donors and the naive versus memory experiments, whereas other data were Illumina-based. Using patient-derived lymphoblastoid cell lines, the shared crossreactive spike epitopes were mapped to their HLA restriction. Of the roughly twelve convalescent patients, 8 were male and 4 were female, and two of the subjects were Hispanic. A different, Illumina-based TCR-beta assay was used to sequence expansion assays from other donors in the study. At the level of individual TCR clonotypes, the study evaluated whether memory CD4+ T cells crossreact between the spike proteins of SARS-CoV-2 and those of common cold coronaviruses. Here is what the overall study found, with its caveats: In roughly 65% of donors, memory CD4+ clonotypes turned up that crossrecognized SARS-CoV-2 and at least one common cold coronavirus spike. The study was constrained by small numbers of patients and of tested TCRs. Naive versus memory sequencing indicated the assay detects memory recall responses rather than primary responses primed during culture. Crossreactive clones showed significantly weaker SARS-CoV-2-driven expansion than monoreactive clones, consistent with antigenic imprinting. Because no donor provided both pre-pandemic and post-infection samples, tracing the source of pre-existing responses was limited. Because the crossreactivity analysis focused on spike protein, crossreactivity against other viral proteins was not assessed.

Deep-resolution immunoSEQ TCR-beta sequencing was performed on DNA from uncultured naive and memory CD4+ T cells. Concerning the study's data processing: During preprocessing, nonproductive sequences were discarded, as were any CDR3s that did not begin with C, did not end with F or W, or were shorter than 7 amino acids. Cultured and uncultured naive and memory CD4+ repertoires were searched for CDR3s previously identified as spike- and CEF-reactive. Pairwise Levenshtein distance, computed with the stringdist R package after three terminal residues were trimmed from each end, was used as the measure of CDR3 homology. TCRdb retrieved this table from immuneACCESS and kept in-frame rearrangements only. Not all clones are present; in checked studies, unresolved V genes account for under half, and no reason is known for the remainder. The V and J calls and the clone size are those of that table, but D and trimming were determined from the DNA. In this sample the table shows roughly 36,000 clones, approximately 85% of which occur a single time. Approximately 3.1% of the sample goes to the ten largest clones.

CDR1 is given as SGHTS and CDR2 as YDEGEE, both from the germline V gene. From the cysteine through the phenylalanine, the CDR3 covers 14 amino acids. The entry retains the CDR3 DNA only, 42 bases that are in frame from base 1. V loses 1 base, J loses 8 bases, and the germline ends lie 15 bases apart. As concerns this clone: No cognate antigen has been identified for it. Per-base qualities were not stored, and no clone one base away is much larger.

Naive and memory CD4+ T cells were separated from cryopreserved PBMCs by CD4 enrichment followed by EasySep naive CD4+ T cell enrichment. Ficoll-Paque PLUS gradient centrifugation was used to isolate PBMCs from either whole blood or leukapheresis product. PBMCs were either cryopreserved at -140°C or used fresh in the expansion assay. The QIAamp Micro DNA Kit was used to extract genomic DNA from the CD4+ T cells. The sequence was collected from an adult with COVID-19. The sample taken for sequencing was memory CD4+ T cells from PBMCs. Read against the paper, the sample's cell subset or site label means: memory (non-naive) CD4+ T cells. Rearrangement joined TRBV5-8 to TRBJ1-2, with no confidently assigned D gene. CDR3 reads: CASSLPRRGAGYTF. The DNA reads TGTGCCAGCAGCTTGCCTCGTCGGGGAGCGGGCTACACCTTC.